The next 16 T cell receptor beta chains were all read from a single sample in a study of spatial heterogeneity in lung cancer (dated 2019 in TCRdb). Study-level results and caveats: The number of expanded intratumoral alpha and beta TCRs correlated with the tumor nonsynonymous mutation count.

What the time point label conveys for this sample: sample taken at primary tumor resection. The library was prepared using 5' RACE. Sequenced on a NextSeq 500. In TCRdb, the public reads were trimmed at Q25 with fastp and aligned with MiXCR, with productive beta chains retained. Each CDR3 protein appears once, grouped with its most common genes and DNA. The sample profile shows about 2,300 distinct CDR3 sequences; 15% to 20% of them were found once. In total, the top ten clones hold over 7.5% of the sample. Their antigen targets remain unknown. Source: lung tumor tissue, taken at surgery. The receptors originated from a male donor with early-stage non-small cell lung cancer.

This clonotype qualifies as medium-sized. V and J are TRBV5-1 and TRBJ2-3; 10 bases line up with TRBD2. CDR3 length equals 16 residues. V lost 5 bases to trimming and J lost 0 bases; unmatched junction nucleotides: 6. The V gene's germline CDR1 is SGHRS and CDR2 YFSETQ. Written as DNA, the CDR3 is TGCGCCAGCAGTCCCCCGGGACTAGCGAGCACAGATACGCAGTATTTT. This encodes CASSPPGLASTDTQYF.

By share, this clonotype counts as medium-sized. This chain links TRBV9 with TRBJ2-1; unclear D gene. The length of the CDR3 is 12 residues. Trimming shortened V by 0 bases and J by 8 bases, and 6 bases separated the two germline ends. In germline, CDR1 is SGDLS, CDR2 YYNGEE. The CDR3 sequence is CASSVAVDEQFF. Here the CDR3 DNA reads TGTGCCAGCAGCGTAGCCGTGGATGAGCAGTTCTTC.

Judged by abundance, this clonotype is large. CDR3 amino acids: CASSPPRQGTYNEQFF. The CDR3 bases are TGTGCCAGCAGCCCCCCTAGACAGGGTACATACAATGAGCAGTTCTTC. This chain links TRBV7-8 with TRBJ2-1; TRBD1 matches at 7 bases. Germline values: CDR1 SGHVS, CDR2 FQNEAQ. After removal of 5 bases from V and 4 bases from J, the junction contained 11 bases not matched to a gene. CDR3 length: 16 residues.

This clonotype showed up many times. V and J are TRBV20-1 and TRBJ2-2, with D hard to call. This CDR3 has 14 amino acids. V was trimmed by 6 bases and J by 1 base, leaving 12 bases between them. Germline loops: CDR1 DFQATT, CDR2 SNEGSKA (reference sequence). The CDR3 DNA sequence: TGCAGTGCCCGAGCCTGGCGGAACACCGGGGAGCTGTTTTTT. This sequence encodes CSARAWRNTGELFF.

This clonotype was counted ten times or more. The genes are TRBV20-1 and TRBJ2-7; no clear D. Germline V lookup: CDR1 DFQATT, CDR2 SNEGSKA (reference sequence). This CDR3 has 14 residues. V lost 6 bases, J lost 3 bases, and 18 bases lay in between. As DNA, the CDR3 is TGCAGTGCCCCTCCCCCGAGCGACGGCTACGAGCAGTACTTC. Translation gives CSAPPPSDGYEQYF.

Within the sample, this clonotype is medium-sized. The V and J genes are TRBV5-1 and TRBJ1-2; TRBD1 aligns across 8 bases. Germline V CDR1 and CDR2: SGHRS, YFSETQ. V lost 3 bases and J lost 3; bases outside the gene matches: 4. The CDR3 sequence is 14 residues long. CDR3 region: CASSYGQGDYGYTF. The CDR3 DNA sequence: TGCGCCAGCAGCTACGGACAGGGTGACTATGGCTACACCTTC.

This clonotype is termed medium-sized (0.01 to 0.1%). The V and J genes are TRBV28 and TRBJ2-7, with D tentatively TRBD2 (6 bases). This CDR3 has 14 amino acids. The germline V gene has CDR1 MDHEN and CDR2 SYDVKM. Trimming shortened V by 8 bases and J by 4 bases, and 18 bases separated the two germline ends. CDR3 coding DNA: TGTGCCAGCTCGCTCGGGACTGTCTCATACGAGCAGTACTTC. Translating it yields CASSLGTVSYEQYF.

By share, this clonotype ranks as medium-sized. V is TRBV20-1 and J is TRBJ2-3, with D unclear. Trimming pared 5 bases from V and 4 bases from J, leaving 10 bases between. CDR1 and CDR2 (germline): DFQATT, SNEGSKA (reference sequence). The CDR3 length is 12 residues. CDR3 bases: TGCAGTGCTGCACGACGGGCAGATACGCAGTATTTT. It translates to CSAARRADTQYF.

By sample fraction, this clonotype is medium-sized (0.01 to 0.1%). This sequence joins TRBV6-2 or TRBV6-3 and TRBJ2-1, with a weak D call TRBD2 (6 bases). This CDR3 is built from 17 residues. V was cut by 6 bases and J by 1 base, with 19 bases left in between. Per the germline V gene, CDR1 is MNHEY and CDR2 is SVGEGT. CDR3 protein: CASSKWGDVASYNEQFF. Written as DNA, the CDR3 is TGTGCCAGCAGCAAATGGGGGGACGTCGCTTCCTACAATGAGCAGTTCTTC.

Only a few counts were recorded for this clonotype. The chain joins TRBV20-1 to TRBJ1-1; D possibly corresponds to TRBD1 (5 bases). The CDR3 is 13 residues long. Germline-derived CDR1 and CDR2 are DFQATT and SNEGSKA (reference sequence). The V end was cut by 3 bases, the J end by 0 bases, with 8 bases between. CDR3 bases: TGCAGTGCTAGCGACAGCATGAACACTGAAGCTTTCTTT. Residues: CSASDSMNTEAFF.

This clonotype was found once. V is TRBV5-1 and J is TRBJ1-1, with no clear D. V was clipped by 3 bases and J by 1 base, with 10 bases between them. There are 14 residues in the CDR3. Germline V gives CDR1 SGHRS, CDR2 YFSETQ. CDR3: CASSSSPGNTEAFF. CDR3 in DNA: TGCGCCAGCAGCTCTAGTCCTGGGAACACTGAAGCTTTCTTT. Looking up the rest from reference TRBV5-1 and TRBJ1-1 gives the full variable domain: KAGVTQTPRYLIKTRGQQVTLSCSPISGHRSVSWYQQTPGQGLQFLFEYFSETQRNKGNFPGRFSGRQFSNSRSEMNVSTLELGDSALYLCASSSSPGNTEAFFGQGTRLTVV.

This clonotype has ten or more counts. This chain connects TRBV6-5 to TRBJ2-1; tentative D call: TRBD1 (7 bases). Germline V gives CDR1 MNHEY, CDR2 SVGAGI. The CDR3 contains 13 residues. V was shortened by 5 bases and J by 4 bases, with 9 bases between the two germline ends. The CDR3 is CASSAGQYNEQFF. Written as DNA, the CDR3 is TGTGCCAGCAGTGCGGGACAGTACAATGAGCAGTTCTTC.

This clonotype has a handful of counts. The chain carries TRBV13 and TRBJ1-1; D is unclear. V was clipped by 8 bases and J by 1 base, with 11 bases between them. This CDR3 comprises 13 residues. The germline gives CDR1 PRHDT, CDR2 FYEKMQ (reference sequence). CDR3 nucleotides: TGTGCCAGCGGCGGGGATACGAACACTGAAGCTTTCTTT. This translates into CASGGDTNTEAFF.

This clonotype is large within its sample. The chain has TRBV7-9 and TRBJ2-7; tentatively, D is TRBD1 (6 bases). The CDR3 spans 14 residues. Germline V gene data show CDR1 as SEHNR and CDR2 as FQNEAQ (reference sequence). The germline V and J ends were trimmed by 10 bases and 1 base, with 17 bases remaining between them. The CDR3 bases are TGTGCCACCGGCGCCGGGACATTGTCCTACGAGCAGTACTTC. Translated: CATGAGTLSYEQYF.

This clonotype has only a few counts. The chain combines TRBV29-1 with TRBJ2-5; D perhaps matches TRBD1 (6 bases). Germline V gene data show CDR1 as SQVTM and CDR2 as ANQGSEA. Trimming took off 4 bases at V and 1 base at J, with 10 bases between the two ends. The CDR3 totals 13 residues. The CDR3 region is CSVATGAQETQYF. The CDR3 region has the DNA TGCAGCGTTGCGACAGGAGCCCAAGAGACCCAGTACTTC.

By frequency in the sample, this clonotype is large (0.1 to 1%). The chain uses TRBV5-1 and TRBJ1-6; unclear D gene. The CDR3 spans 12 residues. Trimming took off 4 bases at V and 5 bases at J, with 4 bases between the two ends. Germline values: CDR1 SGHRS, CDR2 YFSETQ. As DNA, the CDR3 is TGCGCCAGCAGCAGCGATAATTCACCCCTCCACTTT. As protein: CASSSDNSPLHF. The complete variable domain, with remaining parts taken from reference TRBV5-1 and TRBJ1-6, reads KAGVTQTPRYLIKTRGQQVTLSCSPISGHRSVSWYQQTPGQGLQFLFEYFSETQRNKGNFPGRFSGRQFSNSRSEMNVSTLELGDSALYLCASSSDNSPLHFGNGTRLTVT.